This note documents a single T cell receptor (beta chain) sequence. Its antigen remains unidentified. Other DNA sequences within the sample encode an identical CDR3. These data are taken from a study of cytomegalovirus exposure and HLA in healthy donors. The study's findings and limits: HLA allele associations emerged for 15,000 to 20,000 TCR beta sequences in a later analysis, at 0.05 false discovery rate. According to a later analysis, donors in an Asian-associated ancestry cluster reportedly had fewer N-insertions than the approximately 620-donor mean. Analysis was carried out at a later point, and it linked a missense DCLRE1C variant to TCR beta V- and J-gene trimming. Sequencing likely generated an artifact that appeared as a cluster of highly shared sequence variants.

PCR was performed using 60 Vbeta and 13 Jbeta primers. Data came from immunoSEQ multiplex PCR; TCRdb stores just in-frame clones and leaves some out. The data show 160,000 or so clones, 75% to 90% seen once. The CDR3 has 13 amino acids. The germline CDR1 and CDR2 sequences are MNHEY and SMNVEV (reference sequence). V was trimmed by 2 bases and J by 2 bases, leaving 6 bases between them. The V and J genes are TRBV27 and TRBJ1-2; a weak D match, TRBD1 (6 bases). The specimen sequenced was PBMCs. The sequence came from a woman aged 18-29 years in good health and CMV-seronegative. CDR3 nucleotides: TGTGCCAGCAGTTTACAGGGGAACTATGGCTACACCTTC. Protein sequence: CASSLQGNYGYTF.